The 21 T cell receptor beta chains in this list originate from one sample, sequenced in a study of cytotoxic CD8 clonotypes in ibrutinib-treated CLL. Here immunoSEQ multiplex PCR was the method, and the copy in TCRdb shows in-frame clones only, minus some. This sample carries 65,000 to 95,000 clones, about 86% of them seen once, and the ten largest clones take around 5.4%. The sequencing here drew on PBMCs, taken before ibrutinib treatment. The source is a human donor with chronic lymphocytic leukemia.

The CDR3 DNA follows: TGCGCCAGCAGTCAATCGAAGAGGCAGCGAAGAAACACCATATATTTT. Translation: CASSQSKRQRRNTIYF. The chain carries TRBV23-1 and TRBJ1-3; unclear D gene. TRBV23-1 is reported as an ORF; its role is uncertain. The length of the CDR3 is 16 residues. Trimming stripped 0 bases from V and 5 bases from J, with 14 bases between.

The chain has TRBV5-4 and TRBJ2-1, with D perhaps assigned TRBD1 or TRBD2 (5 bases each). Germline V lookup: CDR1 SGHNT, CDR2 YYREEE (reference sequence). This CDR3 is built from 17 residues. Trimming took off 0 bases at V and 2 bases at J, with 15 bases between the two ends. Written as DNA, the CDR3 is TGTGCCAGCAGCTTGGGGGGCCGGGACGCGGCCTACAATGAGCAGTTCTTC. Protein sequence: CASSLGGRDAAYNEQFF.

CDR3 residues: CASSLLLVTYNEQFF. For the CDR3, the DNA is TGTGCCAGCAGCTTACTTCTAGTTACCTACAATGAGCAGTTCTTC. The chain is built from TRBV7-3 and TRBJ2-1; D is uncertain. CDR3 length: 15 residues. V lost 2 bases and J lost 2, with 10 bases in between. CDR1 and CDR2 from the germline V gene are SGHTA and FQGTGA. Combining the CDR3 with reference TRBV7-3 and TRBJ2-1 gives the whole variable domain GAGVSQTPSNKVTEKGKYVELRCDPISGHTALYWYRQSLGQGPEFLIYFQGTGAADDSGLPNDRFFAVRPEGSVSTLKIQRTERGDSAVYLCASSLLLVTYNEQFFGPGTRLTVL.

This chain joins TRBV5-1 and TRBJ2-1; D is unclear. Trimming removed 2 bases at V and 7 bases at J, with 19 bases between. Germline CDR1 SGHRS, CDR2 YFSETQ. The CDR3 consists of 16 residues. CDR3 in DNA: TGCGCCAGCAGCTTCTCACTCGCGACCATTCCAAATGAGCAGTTCTTC. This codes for CASSFSLATIPNEQFF.

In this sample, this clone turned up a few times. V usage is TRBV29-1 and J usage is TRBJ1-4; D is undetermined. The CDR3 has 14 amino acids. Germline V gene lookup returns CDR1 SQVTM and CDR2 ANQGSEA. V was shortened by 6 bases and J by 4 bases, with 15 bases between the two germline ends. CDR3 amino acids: CSVYTDGYNEKLFF. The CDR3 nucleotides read TGCAGCGTCTACACCGACGGATATAATGAAAAACTGTTTTTT. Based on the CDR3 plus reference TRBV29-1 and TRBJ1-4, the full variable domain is SAVISQKPSRDICQRGTSLTIQCQVDSQVTMMFWYRQQPGQSLTLIATANQGSEATYESGFVIDKFPISRPNLTFSTLTVSNMSPEDSSIYLCSVYTDGYNEKLFFGSGTQLSVL.

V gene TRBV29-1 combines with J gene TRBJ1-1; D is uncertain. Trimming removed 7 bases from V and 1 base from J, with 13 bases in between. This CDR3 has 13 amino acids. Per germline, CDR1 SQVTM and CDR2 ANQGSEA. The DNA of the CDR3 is TGCAGCGGTACGCCCCCCCAGAACACTGAAGCTTTCTTT. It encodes CSGTPPQNTEAFF.

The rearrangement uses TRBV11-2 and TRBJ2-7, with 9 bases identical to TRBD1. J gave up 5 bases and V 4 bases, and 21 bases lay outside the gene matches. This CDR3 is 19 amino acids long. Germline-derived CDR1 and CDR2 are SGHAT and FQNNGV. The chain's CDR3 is CASSSSDPLQGQGFHEQYF. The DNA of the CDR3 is TGTGCCAGCAGCTCGTCTGACCCCTTGCAGGGACAGGGCTTCCACGAGCAGTACTTC.

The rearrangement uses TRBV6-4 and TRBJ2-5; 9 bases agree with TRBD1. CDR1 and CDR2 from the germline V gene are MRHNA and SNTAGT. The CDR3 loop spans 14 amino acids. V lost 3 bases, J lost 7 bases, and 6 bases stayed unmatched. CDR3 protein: CASSETGGEGTQYF. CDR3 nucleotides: TGTGCCAGCAGTGAAACAGGGGGCGAAGGGACCCAGTACTTC.

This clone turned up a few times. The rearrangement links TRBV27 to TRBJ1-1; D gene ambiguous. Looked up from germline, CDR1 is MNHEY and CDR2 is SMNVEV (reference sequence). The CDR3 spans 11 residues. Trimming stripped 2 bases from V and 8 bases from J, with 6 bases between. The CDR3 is CASSLGGEAFF. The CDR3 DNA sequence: TGTGCCAGCAGTTTAGGAGGAGAAGCTTTCTTT.

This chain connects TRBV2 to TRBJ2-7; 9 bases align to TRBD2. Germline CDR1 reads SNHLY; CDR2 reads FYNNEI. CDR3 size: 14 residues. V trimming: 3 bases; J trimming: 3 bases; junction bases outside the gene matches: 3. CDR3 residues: CASSERGRDYEQYF. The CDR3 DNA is TGTGCCAGCAGTGAGCGCGGGAGGGACTACGAGCAGTACTTC. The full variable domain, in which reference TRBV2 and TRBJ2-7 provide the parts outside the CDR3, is EPEVTQTPSHQVTQMGQEVILRCVPISNHLYFYWYRQILGQKVEFLVSFYNNEISEKSEIFDDQFSVERPDGSNFTLKIRSTKLEDSAMYFCASSERGRDYEQYFGPGTRLTVT.

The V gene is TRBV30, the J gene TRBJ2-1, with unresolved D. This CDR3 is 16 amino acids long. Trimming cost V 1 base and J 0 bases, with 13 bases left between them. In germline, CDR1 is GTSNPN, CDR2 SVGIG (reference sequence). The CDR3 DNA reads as TGTGCCTGGAGTGACCTCGGCAGATCCTCCTACAATGAGCAGTTCTTC. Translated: CAWSDLGRSSYNEQFF.

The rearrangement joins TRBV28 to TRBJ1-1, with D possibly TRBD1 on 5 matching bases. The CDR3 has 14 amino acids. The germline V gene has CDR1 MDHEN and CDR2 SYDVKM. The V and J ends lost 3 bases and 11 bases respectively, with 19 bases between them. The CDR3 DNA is TGTGCCAGCAGTTTGGTGTCTTCGGGGCTCTCGGCTTTCTTT. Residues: CASSLVSSGLSAFF.

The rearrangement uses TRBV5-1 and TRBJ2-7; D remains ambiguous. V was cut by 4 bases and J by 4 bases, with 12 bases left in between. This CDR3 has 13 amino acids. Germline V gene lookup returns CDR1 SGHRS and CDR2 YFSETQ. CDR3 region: CASSPSYLYEQYF. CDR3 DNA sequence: TGCGCCAGCAGCCCGTCCTACCTTTACGAGCAGTACTTC.

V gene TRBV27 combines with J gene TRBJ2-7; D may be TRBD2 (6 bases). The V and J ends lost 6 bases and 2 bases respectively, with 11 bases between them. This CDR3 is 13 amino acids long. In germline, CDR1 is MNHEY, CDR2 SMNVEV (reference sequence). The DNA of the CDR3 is TGTGCCAGCAGCCTGGGAGGTCCCTACGAGCAGTACTTC. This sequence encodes CASSLGGPYEQYF.

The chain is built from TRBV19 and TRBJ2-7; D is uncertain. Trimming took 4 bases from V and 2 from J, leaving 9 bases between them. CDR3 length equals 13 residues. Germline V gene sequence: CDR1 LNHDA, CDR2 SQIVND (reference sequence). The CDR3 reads CASSRQVAYEQYF. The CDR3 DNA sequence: TGTGCCAGTAGTAGGCAGGTAGCCTACGAGCAGTACTTC.

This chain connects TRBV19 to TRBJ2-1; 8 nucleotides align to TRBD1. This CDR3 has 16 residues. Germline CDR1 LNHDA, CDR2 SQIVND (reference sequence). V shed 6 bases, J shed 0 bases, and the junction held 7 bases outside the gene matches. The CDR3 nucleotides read TGTGCCAGTAGCCAAAAAGGGACAGGCTCCTACAATGAGCAGTTCTTC. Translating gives CASSQKGTGSYNEQFF.

This CDR3 reads CASSLDGSGRIDTQYF. CDR3 in DNA: TGCGCCAGCAGCTTGGACGGTAGCGGGAGGATAGATACGCAGTATTTT. The chain links TRBV5-1 to TRBJ2-3, with 10 bases matching TRBD2. CDR1 and CDR2 (germline): SGHRS, YFSETQ. The V segment lost 0 bases and the J segment 5 bases; nucleotides outside the gene matches: 6. The CDR3 has 16 amino acids. The whole variable domain, filled in from reference TRBV5-1 and TRBJ2-3, reads KAGVTQTPRYLIKTRGQQVTLSCSPISGHRSVSWYQQTPGQGLQFLFEYFSETQRNKGNFPGRFSGRQFSNSRSEMNVSTLELGDSALYLCASSLDGSGRIDTQYFGPGTRLTVL.

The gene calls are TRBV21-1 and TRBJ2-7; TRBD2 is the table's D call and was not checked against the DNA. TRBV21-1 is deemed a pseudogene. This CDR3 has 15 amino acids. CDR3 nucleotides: TGTGCCAGCAGCAAAGCGTCGGTCGCCCCGGACGAGCAGTACTTC. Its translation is CASSKASVAPDEQYF.

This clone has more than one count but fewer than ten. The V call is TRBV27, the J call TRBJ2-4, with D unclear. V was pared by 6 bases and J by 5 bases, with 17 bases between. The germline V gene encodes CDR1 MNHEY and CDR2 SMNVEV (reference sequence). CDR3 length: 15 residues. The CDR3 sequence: CASSRAKAYENIQYF. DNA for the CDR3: TGTGCCAGCAGCCGAGCAAAGGCATATGAAAACATTCAGTACTTC.

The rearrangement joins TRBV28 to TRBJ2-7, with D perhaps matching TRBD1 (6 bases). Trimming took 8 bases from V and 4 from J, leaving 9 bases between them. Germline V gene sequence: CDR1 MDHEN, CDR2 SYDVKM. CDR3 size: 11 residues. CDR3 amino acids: CASGQNYEQYF. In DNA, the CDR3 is TGTGCCAGCGGACAGAATTACGAGCAGTACTTC.

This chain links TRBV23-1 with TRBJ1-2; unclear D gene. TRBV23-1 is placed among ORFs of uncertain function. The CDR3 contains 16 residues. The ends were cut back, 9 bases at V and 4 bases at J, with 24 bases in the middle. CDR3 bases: TGCGCCAGATCTATGCCGGGCCCGAAGGGTTTCTATGGCTACACCTTC. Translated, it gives CARSMPGPKGFYGYTF.